This T cell receptor (beta chain) emerged from a study of sequential checkpoint blockade in melanoma (dated by TCRdb to the late 2010s). For the study in its entirety: Patients were assigned by 1:1 randomization to either first-line nivolumab followed by ipilimumab (arm A) or ipilimumab followed by nivolumab (arm B). Maintenance nivolumab came after each of the two trial sequences. Here is what the overall study found, with its caveats: The model for predicting response that combines TCR metrics with mutation burden needs to be validated in larger, independent patient cohorts.

The treatment or condition label, read with the paper, signifies: randomized to nivolumab then ipilimumab (arm A) or the reverse (arm B). None of the trial patients had been given prior DNA-damaging chemotherapy. Thawed PBMCs were sorted on a FACS Aria II flow cytometer to isolate live CD3+CD8+ cells negative for CD19 and CD56. The samples were obtained from melanoma patients enrolled in CheckMate 064, an open-label, randomized phase II trial testing sequential checkpoint blockade. Peripheral blood mononuclear cells were collected by leukapheresis, purified with Ficoll-Paque, and frozen in human serum with around 10% DMSO. Right after sorting, the blood CD3+CD8+ cells were verified to be >95% pure, and DNA extraction followed. TCRbeta CDR3 regions were immunosequenced from genomic DNA with the immunoSEQ Assay. Genomic DNA was amplified by bias-controlled multiplex PCR before high-throughput sequencing. In the source study's methods: To quantify the absolute abundance of each unique TCRbeta CDR3 region, the sequences were collapsed and filtered. Clonality, defined as 1 minus Pielou's evenness, was calculated using only productive rearrangements. A previously published method was used to identify clones with significantly greater frequencies in on-treatment samples than in baseline samples. This immuneACCESS table, as held by TCRdb, lists in-frame sequences with V and J called but not all clones. Of the missing ones, under half trace to an unresolved V gene in checked studies; the others have no known cause. V, J and clone size were drawn from that table, and D and trimming were deduced from the DNA. The sample yields 8,500 to 9,500 clones; roughly four fifths were counted once. Jointly, the top ten make up around a sixth of the sample.

Spanning cysteine to phenylalanine, the CDR3 consists of 14 amino acids. Solely the CDR3 DNA is kept, with 42 bases framed from the first base. Cut back by 2 bases and 2 bases, the V and J ends lie 9 bases apart. The germline V gene sets CDR1 to ENHRY and CDR2 to SYGVKD. Only a few counts were recorded for this clone. It has no known antigen specificity. Nothing much larger sits one base from this clone, and base qualities are not available. The sequence links TRBV10-3 to TRBJ1-2; no D segment can be confidently identified. The sequence was collected from a human donor with melanoma. Sequences were derived from CD8+ T cells sorted from blood (inferred from file names), sampled from a patient given nivolumab and ipilimumab in sequence. The CDR3 amino acid sequence is: CAISEREQNYGYTF. The bases are TGTGCCATCAGTGAGCGGGAACAGAACTATGGCTACACCTTC.